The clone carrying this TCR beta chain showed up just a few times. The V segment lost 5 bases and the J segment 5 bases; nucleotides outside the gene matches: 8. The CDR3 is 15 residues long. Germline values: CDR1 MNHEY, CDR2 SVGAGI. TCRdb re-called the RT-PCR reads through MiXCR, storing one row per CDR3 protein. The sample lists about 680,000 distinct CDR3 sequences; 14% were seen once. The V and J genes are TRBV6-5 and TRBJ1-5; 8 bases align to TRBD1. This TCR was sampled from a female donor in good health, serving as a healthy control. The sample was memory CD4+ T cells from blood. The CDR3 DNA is TGTGCCAGCAGTAGGGGTCAGGGGGCATATCAGCCCCAGCATTTT. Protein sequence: CASSRGQGAYQPQHF.